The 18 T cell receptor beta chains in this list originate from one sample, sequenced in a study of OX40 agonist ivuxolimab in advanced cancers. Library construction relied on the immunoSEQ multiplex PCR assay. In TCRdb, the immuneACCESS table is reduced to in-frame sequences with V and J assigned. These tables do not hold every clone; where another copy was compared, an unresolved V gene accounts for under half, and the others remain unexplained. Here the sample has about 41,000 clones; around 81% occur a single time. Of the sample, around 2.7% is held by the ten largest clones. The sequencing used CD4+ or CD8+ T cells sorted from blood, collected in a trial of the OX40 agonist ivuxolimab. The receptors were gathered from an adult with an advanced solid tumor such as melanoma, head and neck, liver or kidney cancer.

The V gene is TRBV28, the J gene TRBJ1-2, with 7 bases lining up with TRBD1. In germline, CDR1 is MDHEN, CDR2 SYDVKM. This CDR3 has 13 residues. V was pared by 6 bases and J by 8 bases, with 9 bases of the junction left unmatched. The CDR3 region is CASRAVGTEGYTF. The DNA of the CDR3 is TGTGCCAGCAGAGCTGTTGGGACAGAAGGCTACACCTTC.

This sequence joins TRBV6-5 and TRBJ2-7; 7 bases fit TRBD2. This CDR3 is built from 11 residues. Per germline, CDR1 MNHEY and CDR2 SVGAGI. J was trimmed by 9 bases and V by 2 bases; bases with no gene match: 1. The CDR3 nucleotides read TGTGCCAGCAGTTACGGGGGGGGGCAGTACTTC. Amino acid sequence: CASSYGGGQYF.

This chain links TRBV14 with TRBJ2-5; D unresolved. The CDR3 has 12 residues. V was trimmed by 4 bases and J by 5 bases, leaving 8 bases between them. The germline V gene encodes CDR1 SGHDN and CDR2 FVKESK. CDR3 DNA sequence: TGTGCCAGCAGCCTTATAGGGGAGACCCAGTACTTC. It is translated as CASSLIGETQYF.

This chain's CDR3 is CASSLMISGGGETQYF. The CDR3 DNA follows: TGTGCCAGCAGCTTAATGATTAGCGGAGGGGGGGAGACCCAGTACTTC. V gene TRBV11-1 combines with J gene TRBJ2-5; possibly TRBD1 or TRBD2 for D (6 bases each). V shed 2 bases and J shed 5 bases, with 18 bases lying between them. The germline V gene has CDR1 SGHAT and CDR2 FQDESV (reference sequence). This CDR3 comprises 16 residues.

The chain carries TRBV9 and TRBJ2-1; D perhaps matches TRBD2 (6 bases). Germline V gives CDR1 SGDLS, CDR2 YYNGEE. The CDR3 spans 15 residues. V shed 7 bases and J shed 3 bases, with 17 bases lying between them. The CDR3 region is CASGVGDLGYNEQFF. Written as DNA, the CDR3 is TGTGCCAGCGGGGTGGGGGACTTAGGCTACAATGAGCAGTTCTTC. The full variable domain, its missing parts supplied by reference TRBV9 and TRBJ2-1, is DSGVTQTPKHLITATGQRVTLRCSPRSGDLSVYWYQQSLDQGLQFLIQYYNGEERAKGNILERFSAQQFPDLHSELNLSSLELGDSALYFCASGVGDLGYNEQFFGPGTRLTVL.

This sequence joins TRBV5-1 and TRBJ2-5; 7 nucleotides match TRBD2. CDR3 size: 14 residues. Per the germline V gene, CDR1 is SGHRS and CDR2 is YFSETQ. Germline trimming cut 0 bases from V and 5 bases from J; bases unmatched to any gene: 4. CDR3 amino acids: CASSLGTSVETQYF. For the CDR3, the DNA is TGCGCCAGCAGCTTGGGGACTAGTGTGGAGACCCAGTACTTC.

The DNA for the CDR3 is TGTGCCAGCAGTTACACGGGGACTAGCGGGAGGGAGCAGTTCTTC. It is translated as CASSYTGTSGREQFF. The V gene is TRBV6-5, the J gene TRBJ2-1; TRBD2 agrees at 15 bases. V shed 2 bases and J 10 bases; nucleotides not matched to a gene: 3. Germline-derived CDR1 and CDR2 are MNHEY and SVGAGI. The CDR3 totals 15 residues.

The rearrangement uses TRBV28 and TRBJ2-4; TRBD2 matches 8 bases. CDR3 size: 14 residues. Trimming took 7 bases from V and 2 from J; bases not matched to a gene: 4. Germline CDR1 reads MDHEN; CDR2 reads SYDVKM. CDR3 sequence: CASNPGGPKNIQYF. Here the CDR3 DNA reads TGTGCCAGCAACCCGGGAGGGCCCAAAAACATTCAGTACTTC.

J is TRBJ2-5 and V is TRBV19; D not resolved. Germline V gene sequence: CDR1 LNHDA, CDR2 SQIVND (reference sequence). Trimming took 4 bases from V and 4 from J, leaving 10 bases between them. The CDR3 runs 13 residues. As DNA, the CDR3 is TGTGCCAGTAGTACGTCCCCAGCAGAGACCCAGTACTTC. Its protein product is CASSTSPAETQYF.

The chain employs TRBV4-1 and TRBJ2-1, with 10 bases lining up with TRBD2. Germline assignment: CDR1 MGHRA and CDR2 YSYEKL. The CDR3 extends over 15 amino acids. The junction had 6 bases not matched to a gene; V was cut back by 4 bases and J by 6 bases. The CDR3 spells CASSLPGLATNEQFF. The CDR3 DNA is TGCGCCAGCAGCCTCCCGGGACTAGCGACCAATGAGCAGTTCTTC.

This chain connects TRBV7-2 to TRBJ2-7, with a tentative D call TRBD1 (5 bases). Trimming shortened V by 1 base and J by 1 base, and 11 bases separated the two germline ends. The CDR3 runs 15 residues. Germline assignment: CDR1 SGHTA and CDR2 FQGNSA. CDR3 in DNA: TGTGCCAGCAGCTTAGGCGGACACCATTCCTACGAGCAGTACTTC. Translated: CASSLGGHHSYEQYF.

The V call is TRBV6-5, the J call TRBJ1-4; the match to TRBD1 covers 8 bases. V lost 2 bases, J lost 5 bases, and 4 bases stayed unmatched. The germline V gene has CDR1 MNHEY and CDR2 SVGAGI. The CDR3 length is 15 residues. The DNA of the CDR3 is TGTGCCAGCAGTTACACGACAGGGGAAAATGAAAAACTGTTTTTT. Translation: CASSYTTGENEKLFF.

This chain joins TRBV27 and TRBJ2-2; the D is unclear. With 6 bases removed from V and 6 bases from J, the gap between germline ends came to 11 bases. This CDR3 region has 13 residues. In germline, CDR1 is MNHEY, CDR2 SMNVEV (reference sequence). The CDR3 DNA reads TGTGCCAGCAGCCAAGCAATTCCCGGGGAGCTGTTTTTT. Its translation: CASSQAIPGELFF.

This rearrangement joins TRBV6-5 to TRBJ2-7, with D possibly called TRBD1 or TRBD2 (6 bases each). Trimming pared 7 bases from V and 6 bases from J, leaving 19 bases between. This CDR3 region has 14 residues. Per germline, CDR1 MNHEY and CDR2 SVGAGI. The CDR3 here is CASNPQRRGSEQYF. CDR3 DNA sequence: TGTGCCAGCAACCCTCAGCGGAGGGGGAGCGAGCAGTACTTC.

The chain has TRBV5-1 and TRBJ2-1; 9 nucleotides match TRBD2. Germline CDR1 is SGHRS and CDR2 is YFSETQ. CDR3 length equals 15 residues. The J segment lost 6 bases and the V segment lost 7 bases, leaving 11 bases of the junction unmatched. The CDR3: CASAREGGGGNEQFF. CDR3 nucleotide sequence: TGCGCCAGCGCCCGAGAGGGCGGGGGGGGCAATGAGCAGTTCTTC.

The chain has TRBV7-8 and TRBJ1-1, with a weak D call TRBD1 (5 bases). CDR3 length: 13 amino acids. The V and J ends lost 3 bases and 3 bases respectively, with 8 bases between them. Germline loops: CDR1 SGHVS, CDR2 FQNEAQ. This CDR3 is CASSFGGDTEAFF. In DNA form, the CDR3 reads TGTGCCAGCAGCTTTGGAGGGGACACTGAAGCTTTCTTT.

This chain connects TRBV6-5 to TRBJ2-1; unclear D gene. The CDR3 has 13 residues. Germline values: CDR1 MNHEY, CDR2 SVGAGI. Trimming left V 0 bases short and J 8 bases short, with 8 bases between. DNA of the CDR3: TGTGCCAGCAGTTACTCGAGTTGGGATGAGCAGTTCTTC. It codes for CASSYSSWDEQFF.

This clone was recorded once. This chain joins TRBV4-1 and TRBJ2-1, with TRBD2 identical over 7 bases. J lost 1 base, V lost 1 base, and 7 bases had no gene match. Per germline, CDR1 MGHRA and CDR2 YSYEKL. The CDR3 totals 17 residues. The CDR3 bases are TGCGCCAGCAGCCAAGGAAGCAGACTAGCTTCCTACAATGAGCAGTTCTTC. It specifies CASSQGSRLASYNEQFF.